A single sample is the source of the 27 T cell receptor beta chains below, sequenced in a study of blood T cell repertoires in COVID-19. TCRdb's table, derived via immunoSEQ multiplex PCR, lists solely in-frame clones and lacks some. The data contain approximately 50,000 clones, about 82% of them singletons. Source material: peripheral blood. All receptors derive from a human donor in a cohort sampled during active COVID-19.

The rearrangement links TRBV3-1 (or the pseudogene TRBV3-2) to TRBJ2-2, with 8 positions matching TRBD1. J gave up 1 base and V 0 bases, and 1 base lay outside the gene matches. The germline V gene encodes CDR1 LGHDT and CDR2 YNNKEL (reference sequence). The CDR3 has 16 amino acids. Here the CDR3 reads CASSQEGTGNTGELFF. CDR3 DNA: TGTGCCAGCAGCCAAGAGGGGACAGGGAACACCGGGGAGCTGTTTTTT.

The rearrangement links TRBV28 to TRBJ2-3; 10 bases are a match to TRBD2. Trimming took 2 bases from V and 5 from J; bases not matched to a gene: 10. The CDR3 spans 17 residues. Germline CDR1 is MDHEN and CDR2 is SYDVKM. CDR3 loop: CASSLKYKASGGDTQYF. The CDR3 DNA sequence: TGTGCCAGCAGTTTAAAATATAAGGCTAGCGGGGGAGATACGCAGTATTTT.

The chain combines TRBV5-1 with TRBJ1-1, with D perhaps TRBD1 (6 bases). Germline V gene sequence: CDR1 SGHRS, CDR2 YFSETQ. The CDR3 spans 16 residues. V was clipped by 5 bases and J by 8 bases, with 25 bases between them. The CDR3 region has the DNA TGCGCCAGCAGGGCAACGCGGATGTCGGGGGGCCACGAAGCTTTCTTT. Protein product: CASRATRMSGGHEAFF.

This chain joins TRBV6-1 and TRBJ2-7; 7 bases agree with TRBD2. This CDR3 region has 16 residues. The V gene end was trimmed by 0 bases and the J gene end by 3 bases; junction bases not matched to a gene: 8. Germline V gene data show CDR1 as MNHNS and CDR2 as SASEGT. The CDR3, as DNA: TGTGCCAGCAGTGAAGCTGGCCGGGAGGTCCTCTACGAGCAGTACTTC. It translates to CASSEAGREVLYEQYF.

The chain uses TRBV6-1 and TRBJ1-2, with 9 nucleotides matching TRBD1. V shed 3 bases, J shed 4 bases, and the junction held 12 bases outside the gene matches. The length of the CDR3 is 17 residues. The germline gives CDR1 MNHNS, CDR2 SASEGT. The CDR3 nucleotides are TGTGCCAGCAGTGATAAGGAGGGGCCGGGACAGGGCTATGGCTACACCTTC. It translates to CASSDKEGPGQGYGYTF.

This clone has a single count. This chain uses TRBV10-3 with TRBJ1-4; TRBD1 aligns across 7 bases. The CDR3 is made up of 12 amino acids. Trimming took 6 bases from V and 7 from J; bases not matched to a gene: 2. Germline CDR1 is ENHRY and CDR2 is SYGVKD. CDR3 region: CAIRGDSEKLFF. CDR3 DNA: TGTGCCATCAGGGGGGACAGTGAAAAACTGTTTTTT.

This sequence joins TRBV5-6 and TRBJ1-2; D remains unclear. The CDR3 has 15 residues. Trimming shortened V by 0 bases and J by 5 bases, and 14 bases separated the two germline ends. The germline CDR1 and CDR2 sequences are SGHDT and YYEEEE. The CDR3 protein is CASSLGRAILYGYTF. In DNA, the CDR3 is TGTGCCAGCAGCTTGGGAAGAGCGATACTTTATGGCTACACCTTC.

The rearrangement uses TRBV6-5 and TRBJ2-5, with 8 bases that match TRBD2. J gave up 4 bases and V 0 bases, and 7 bases lay outside the gene matches. The CDR3 loop spans 16 amino acids. Germline lookup yields CDR1 MNHEY and CDR2 SVGAGI. CDR3 bases: TGTGCCAGCAGTTACTCGTCCGCGGGGGGTGGAGAGACCCAGTACTTC. The encoded protein is CASSYSSAGGGETQYF.

This chain links TRBV18 with TRBJ2-3, with a tentative D call TRBD2 (5 bases). The CDR3 has 17 residues. CDR1 and CDR2 from the germline V gene are KGHSH and LQKENI. V lost 2 bases to trimming and J lost 3 bases, with 18 bases between them. CDR3 in amino acids: CASSPLSGRQKTDTQYF. CDR3 sequence (DNA): TGTGCCAGCTCACCATTAAGTGGGAGACAAAAGACAGATACGCAGTATTTT.

The V and J genes are TRBV7-2 and TRBJ1-2; D call uncertain. The CDR3 is made up of 13 amino acids. Germline CDR1 SGHTA, CDR2 FQGNSA. V lost 3 bases to trimming and J lost 4 bases, with 9 bases between them. This CDR3 is CASSLLAPYGYTF. CDR3 coding DNA: TGTGCCAGCAGCTTGTTGGCACCCTATGGCTACACCTTC.

V gene TRBV6-2 or TRBV6-3 combines with J gene TRBJ1-5, with 8 bases lining up with TRBD1. Per the germline V gene, CDR1 is MNHEY and CDR2 is SVGEGT. This CDR3 comprises 14 residues. The trim removed 7 bases at V and 7 bases at J, leaving 9 bases unmatched. Here the CDR3 DNA reads TGTGCCAGCATCCCGGACAGGGATGGGCAGCCCCAGCATTTT. It codes for CASIPDRDGQPQHF.

The chain uses TRBV10-1 and TRBJ1-1, with 7 bases identical to TRBD1. Germline V lookup: CDR1 WNHNN, CDR2 SYGVQD (reference sequence). This CDR3 contains 15 residues. V was clipped by 4 bases and J by 0 bases; unmatched bases: 5. In nucleotides, the CDR3 is TGCGCCAGCAGTGGGGCCGGGACAGTGAACACTGAAGCTTTCTTT. Translation gives CASSGAGTVNTEAFF.

The chain has TRBV11-2 and TRBJ2-3; TRBD2 aligns across 9 bases. The CDR3 sequence is 14 residues long. With V trimmed by 4 bases and J by 7 bases, 6 bases remained unmatched. CDR1 and CDR2 (germline): SGHAT, FQNNGV. The CDR3 reads CASSSVAGAHTQYF. CDR3 DNA: TGTGCCAGCAGCTCAGTAGCGGGGGCACATACGCAGTATTTT.

The chain uses TRBV4-2 and TRBJ2-7, with 10 nucleotides matching TRBD2. Germline V gene sequence: CDR1 LGHNA, CDR2 YNFKEQ. V shed 1 base and J 3 bases; nucleotides not matched to a gene: 6. There are 16 residues in the CDR3. Here the CDR3 reads CASSQVRLAGVYEQYF. The CDR3 coding sequence is TGTGCCAGCAGCCAAGTTCGGCTAGCGGGGGTCTACGAGCAGTACTTC.

This chain uses TRBV19 with TRBJ2-4; TRBD2 matches at 10 bases. The CDR3 loop spans 16 amino acids. From germline, CDR1 is LNHDA and CDR2 SQIVND (reference sequence). Trimming took 5 bases from V and 2 from J; bases not matched to a gene: 6. CDR3 region: CASSGSGRATKNIQYF. Here the CDR3 DNA reads TGTGCCAGTAGTGGAAGCGGGAGGGCGACCAAAAACATTCAGTACTTC.

This rearrangement joins TRBV9 to TRBJ1-3; TRBD1 aligns across 8 bases. V trimming: 2 bases; J trimming: 0 bases; junction bases outside the gene matches: 4. Germline values: CDR1 SGDLS, CDR2 YYNGEE. There are 16 residues in the CDR3. CDR3 loop: CASSVGQGHSGNTIYF. CDR3 DNA sequence: TGTGCCAGCAGCGTCGGACAGGGTCACTCTGGAAACACCATATATTTT.

This chain joins TRBV3-1 (or the pseudogene TRBV3-2) and TRBJ2-1; maybe TRBD2 (6 bases). V was pared by 0 bases and J by 4 bases, with 16 bases between. CDR3 size: 17 residues. The germline CDR1 and CDR2 sequences are LGHDT and YNNKEL (reference sequence). In nucleotides, the CDR3 is TGTGCCAGCAGCCAAGACCCGCGGGGACTTAATTACAATGAGCAGTTCTTC. Translation: CASSQDPRGLNYNEQFF.

CDR3 DNA sequence: TGTGCCAGCAAACCTTGGGGACAGGGGGCGGTCTCTGGGGCCAACGTCCTGACTTTC. Translation gives CASKPWGQGAVSGANVLTF. This chain uses TRBV27 with TRBJ2-6; the match to TRBD1 covers 12 bases. V lost 7 bases and J lost 0; bases outside the gene matches: 10. The germline V gene encodes CDR1 MNHEY and CDR2 SMNVEV (reference sequence). The CDR3 is made up of 19 amino acids. The full variable domain, with the rest looked up from reference TRBV27 and TRBJ2-6, is EAQVTQNPRYLITVTGKKLTVTCSQNMNHEYMSWYRQDPGLGLRQIYYSMNVEVTDKGDVPEGYKVSRKEKRNFPLILESPSPNQTSLYFCASKPWGQGAVSGANVLTFGAGSRLTVL.

The chain combines TRBV3-1 (or the pseudogene TRBV3-2) with TRBJ1-2; 9 nucleotides line up with TRBD1. The CDR3 runs to 16 residues. Germline trimming cut 4 bases from V and 4 bases from J; bases unmatched to any gene: 10. CDR1 LGHDT and CDR2 YNNKEL come from the germline V gene (reference sequence). The DNA for the CDR3 is TGTGCCAGCAGCCGGGACAGGGACCTTAGGGGCTATGGCTACACCTTC. Its translation: CASSRDRDLRGYGYTF.

The rearrangement joins TRBV7-8 to TRBJ1-1, with 7 bases identical to TRBD1. Germline-derived CDR1 and CDR2 are SGHVS and FQNEAQ. This CDR3 is 15 amino acids long. Losses at the gene ends were 5 bases for V and 8 bases for J; bases not matched to a gene: 14. DNA of the CDR3: TGTGCCAGCAGCCGAGTACTTGGACAGGTCTACGAAGCTTTCTTT. Translating it yields CASSRVLGQVYEAFF.

The V gene is TRBV3-1 (or the pseudogene TRBV3-2), the J gene TRBJ2-3; TRBD1 matches at 9 bases. The CDR3 loop spans 19 amino acids. CDR1 is LGHDT and CDR2 is YNNKEL in the germline V gene (reference sequence). Trimming at V came to 0 bases and at J to 1 base, leaving 11 bases not matched to a gene. DNA of the CDR3: TGTGCCAGCAGCCAAGAAGGGCCCGGGACAGGGTTTGGCACAGATACGCAGTATTTT. This encodes CASSQEGPGTGFGTDTQYF.

This clone is medium-sized. V gene TRBV11-1 combines with J gene TRBJ1-4; a weak D match, TRBD1 (5 bases). Deletions cut 3 bases from V and 8 bases from J, with 13 bases between. The CDR3 is made up of 14 amino acids. In germline, CDR1 is SGHAT, CDR2 FQDESV (reference sequence). CDR3 in amino acids: CASSLAGSPEKLFF. The CDR3 DNA reads as TGTGCCAGCAGCTTGGCAGGGTCGCCAGAAAAACTGTTTTTT.

This chain uses TRBV11-3 with TRBJ2-3, with no clear D. Trimming left V 4 bases short and J 5 bases short, with 10 bases between. From germline, CDR1 is SGHNT and CDR2 YENEEA. This CDR3 is built from 13 residues. The CDR3 loop reads CASSSEPKDTQYF. The CDR3 DNA reads TGTGCCAGCAGCTCCGAGCCCAAAGATACGCAGTATTTT.

As DNA, the CDR3 is TGTGCCAGCAGTTTAAGCTGGGGCAGGGCCGCTAACTATGGCTACACCTTC. Translation gives CASSLSWGRAANYGYTF. The genes are TRBV28 and TRBJ1-2, with a possible D match to TRBD1 (5 bases). Germline V CDR1 and CDR2: MDHEN, SYDVKM. CDR3 length equals 17 residues. V was cut by 2 bases and J by 0 bases, with 16 bases left in between.

This clone was picked up one time. One junction end does not reproduce the germline sequence, and a read error may be involved. The chain has TRBV12-5 and TRBJ1-2, with a weak D call TRBD1 (5 bases). The CDR3 contains 15 residues. Germline CDR1 LGHNT, CDR2 FRNRAP. CDR3 sequence reads: CASGLGTLSNYGYTF. CDR3 nucleotides: TGTGCTAGTGGCTTGGGGACTCTCTCTAACTATGGCTACACCTTC.

This clone was observed a single time. The chain is built from TRBV18 and TRBJ2-7; 15 bases align to TRBD2. Germline CDR1 reads KGHSH; CDR2 reads LQKENI. This CDR3 contains 13 residues. Germline trimming cut 8 bases from V and 7 bases from J; bases unmatched to any gene: 3. The CDR3 coding sequence is TGTGCCAGCGGGACTAGCGGGAGGTGGGAGCAGTACTTC. This translates into CASGTSGRWEQYF.

J is TRBJ1-1 and V is TRBV2; TRBD1 might be the D (6 bases). The V end lost 8 bases, the J end lost 3 bases, and 7 bases lay between the germline ends. This CDR3 region has 11 residues. CDR1 is SNHLY, CDR2 FYNNEI, per germline. CDR3 bases: TGTGCCAGCGAGGGGGACACTGAAGCTTTCTTT. It translates to CASEGDTEAFF.